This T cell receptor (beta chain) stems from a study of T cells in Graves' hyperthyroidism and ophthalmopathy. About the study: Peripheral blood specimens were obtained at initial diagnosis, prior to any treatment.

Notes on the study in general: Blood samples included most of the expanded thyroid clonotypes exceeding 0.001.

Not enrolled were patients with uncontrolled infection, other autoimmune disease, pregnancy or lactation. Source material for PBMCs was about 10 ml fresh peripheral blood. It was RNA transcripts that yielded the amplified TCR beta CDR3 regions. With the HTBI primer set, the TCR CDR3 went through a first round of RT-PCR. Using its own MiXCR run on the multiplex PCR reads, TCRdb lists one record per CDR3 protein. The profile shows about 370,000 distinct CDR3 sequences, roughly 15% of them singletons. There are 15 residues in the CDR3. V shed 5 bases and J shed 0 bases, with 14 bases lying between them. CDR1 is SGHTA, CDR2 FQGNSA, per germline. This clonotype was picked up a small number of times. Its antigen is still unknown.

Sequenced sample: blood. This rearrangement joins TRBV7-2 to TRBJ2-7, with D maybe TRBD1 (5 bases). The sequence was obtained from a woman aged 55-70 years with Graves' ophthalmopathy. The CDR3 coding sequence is TGTGCCAGCAGCACCGGACACGGCCTCTCCTACGAGCAGTACTTC. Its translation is CASSTGHGLSYEQYF.